These 20 T cell receptor beta chains came from one sample sequenced in a study of T cell changes during pregnancy in multiple sclerosis. The protocol was immunoSEQ multiplex PCR, while the TCRdb copy is restricted to in-frame clones and leaves out a portion. The sample lists roughly 89,000 clones, around 94% occurring once. Material: peripheral blood, obtained after pregnancy. Source of these receptors: a female donor in good health, enrolled as a control in a pregnancy study.

CDR3 protein: CASSYSGGPEAFF. In DNA, the CDR3 is TGTGCCAGCAGTTACTCAGGGGGCCCTGAAGCTTTCTTT. This rearrangement joins TRBV6-5 to TRBJ1-1; TRBD1 matches 7 bases. CDR1 MNHEY and CDR2 SVGAGI come from the germline V gene. J was trimmed by 6 bases and V by 0 bases; bases with no gene match: 1. The CDR3 has 13 residues.

The chain carries TRBV28 and TRBJ1-5, with D maybe TRBD1 (6 bases). This CDR3 spans 15 amino acids. V lost 2 bases and J lost 5, with 13 bases in between. CDR1 is MDHEN, CDR2 SYDVKM, per germline. CDR3 protein: CASSLVRGAYQPQHF. The CDR3 nucleotides are TGTGCCAGCAGTTTAGTTCGGGGGGCCTATCAGCCCCAGCATTTT.

The chain uses TRBV6-5 and TRBJ1-1, with D perhaps matching TRBD1 (6 bases). Germline CDR1 MNHEY, CDR2 SVGAGI. V was shortened by 5 bases and J by 5 bases, with 15 bases between the two germline ends. CDR3 length: 14 residues. For the CDR3, the DNA is TGTGCCAGCAGTGCAAGGGAAAGGGGGACTGAAGCTTTCTTT. It encodes CASSARERGTEAFF.

The chain couples TRBV28 to TRBJ2-7; possibly TRBD1 for D (6 bases). The CDR3 runs to 17 residues. V dropped 3 bases and J dropped 4 bases, with 22 bases sitting between them. Germline assignment: CDR1 MDHEN and CDR2 SYDVKM. CDR3 sequence (DNA): TGTGCCAGCAGTTTTAAGATTAGGGGGACCGAACCGTACGAGCAGTACTTC. It translates to CASSFKIRGTEPYEQYF.

The chain joins TRBV7-8 to TRBJ2-3, with D unresolved. Germline CDR1 and CDR2: SGHVS and FQNEAQ. This CDR3 has 15 amino acids. V shed 1 base and J shed 4 bases, with 12 bases lying between them. The CDR3 nucleotides read TGTGCCAGCAGCTTAGGACTGACCACCCCAGATACGCAGTATTTT. It translates to CASSLGLTTPDTQYF.

This chain connects TRBV7-2 to TRBJ2-1; TRBD1 might be the D (6 bases). CDR1 SGHTA and CDR2 FQGNSA come from the germline V gene. This CDR3 region has 17 residues. V lost 2 bases to trimming and J lost 1 base, with 15 bases between them. CDR3 protein: CASSLRDTPLSYNEQFF. DNA for the CDR3: TGTGCCAGCAGCTTACGGGACACCCCTTTATCCTACAATGAGCAGTTCTTC.

The V gene is TRBV29-1, the J gene TRBJ1-4; D is uncertain. V lost 3 bases to trimming and J lost 6 bases, with 5 bases between them. This CDR3 region has 11 residues. Looked up from germline, CDR1 is SQVTM and CDR2 is ANQGSEA. As DNA, the CDR3 is TGCAGCGTTGAGTCGGATGAAAAACTGTTTTTT. It translates to CSVESDEKLFF.

This chain links TRBV2 with TRBJ2-3; TRBD1 matches at 11 bases. J lost 5 bases, V lost 11 bases, and 9 bases had no gene match. Germline CDR1 reads SNHLY; CDR2 reads FYNNEI. The CDR3 is 14 amino acids. CDR3 loop: CAGSGQGVRDTQYF. The CDR3 DNA sequence: TGTGCCGGCTCGGGACAGGGGGTTAGAGATACGCAGTATTTT.

The chain links TRBV29-1 to TRBJ2-1; weak D call: TRBD1 (5 bases). This CDR3 contains 14 residues. Germline values: CDR1 SQVTM, CDR2 ANQGSEA. Trimming removed 7 bases from V and 0 bases from J, with 13 bases in between. CDR3 in amino acids: CSGSGTGSYNEQFF. The CDR3 DNA follows: TGCAGCGGCTCTGGTACAGGCTCCTACAATGAGCAGTTCTTC.

This chain joins TRBV6-5 and TRBJ2-7; 9 positions match TRBD2. The CDR3 consists of 14 residues. V shed 6 bases, J shed 0 bases, and the junction held 3 bases outside the gene matches. Per germline, CDR1 MNHEY and CDR2 SVGAGI. The CDR3 bases are TGTGCCAGCAGGAAGCGGGAGGACTCCTACGAGCAGTACTTC. Its translation is CASRKREDSYEQYF.

The rearrangement links TRBV29-1 to TRBJ2-7; D might be TRBD1 (5 bases). The germline V and J ends were trimmed by 5 bases and 2 bases, with 13 bases remaining between them. The length of the CDR3 is 13 residues. CDR1 SQVTM and CDR2 ANQGSEA come from the germline V gene. The CDR3 DNA is TGCAGCGTTCGTCAGGGCCGAGCCTACGAGCAGTACTTC. Protein: CSVRQGRAYEQYF.

This sequence joins TRBV5-1 and TRBJ2-1, with 11 bases fitting TRBD1. Germline V lookup: CDR1 SGHRS, CDR2 YFSETQ. This CDR3 comprises 16 residues. J lost 3 bases, V lost 0 bases, and 2 bases had no gene match. The CDR3 spells CASSLGTGGLYNEQFF. The CDR3, as DNA: TGCGCCAGCAGCTTGGGGACAGGGGGCCTCTACAATGAGCAGTTCTTC.

The rearrangement uses TRBV6-5 and TRBJ2-7; TRBD1 matches at 8 bases. CDR3 length equals 15 residues. V lost 7 bases, J lost 1 base, and 9 bases stayed unmatched. CDR1 and CDR2 from the germline V gene are MNHEY and SVGAGI. The CDR3 protein is CASNVGTGHSYEQYF. CDR3 DNA sequence: TGTGCCAGCAACGTAGGGACAGGTCATTCCTACGAGCAGTACTTC.

This sequence joins TRBV6-1 and TRBJ2-5; possibly TRBD2 for D (5 bases). Per germline, CDR1 MNHNS and CDR2 SASEGT. The V and J ends lost 5 bases and 5 bases respectively, with 15 bases between them. The CDR3 length is 14 residues. This CDR3 reads CASSRGEEVETQYF. The CDR3 DNA sequence: TGTGCCAGCAGTAGAGGCGAGGAGGTGGAGACCCAGTACTTC.

CDR3 DNA sequence: TGTGCCAGCAGCTATACTAGCGGGAGTTACAATGAGCAGTTCTTC. Translating it yields CASSYTSGSYNEQFF. The chain employs TRBV6-5 and TRBJ2-1, with TRBD2 matching over 11 bases. With V trimmed by 6 bases and J by 4 bases, 5 bases remained unmatched. Per the germline V gene, CDR1 is MNHEY and CDR2 is SVGAGI. This CDR3 comprises 15 residues.

The CDR3 nucleotides are TGTGCCATCAGCCTACTAGCGGGAGCCGGTGGGGAGCAGTACTTC. Amino acid sequence: CAISLLAGAGGEQYF. The chain couples TRBV10-3 to TRBJ2-7; 11 nucleotides match TRBD2. Trimming removed 6 bases from V and 7 bases from J; junction bases left unmatched: 11. The CDR3 has 15 residues. The germline CDR1 and CDR2 sequences are ENHRY and SYGVKD.

This CDR3 is CASSYVTGGNTIYF. The CDR3 nucleotides read TGTGCCAGCAGTTACGTTACGGGGGGAAACACCATATATTTT. The genes are TRBV2 and TRBJ1-3; D call uncertain. The V end was cut by 5 bases, the J end by 4 bases, with 12 bases between. Germline values: CDR1 SNHLY, CDR2 FYNNEI. The CDR3 length is 14 residues.

The chain links TRBV4-1 to TRBJ1-6; TRBD1 aligns across 7 bases. CDR1 is MGHRA, CDR2 YSYEKL, per germline. With V trimmed by 5 bases and J by 10 bases, 11 bases remained unmatched. The CDR3 has 15 residues. Here the CDR3 reads CASSYLIGGASPLHF. The CDR3 nucleotides read TGCGCCAGCAGCTACCTCATAGGGGGCGCCTCACCCCTCCACTTT.

The genes are TRBV27 and TRBJ1-1, with 8 bases aligning to TRBD1. The J segment lost 3 bases and the V segment lost 0 bases, leaving 0 bases of the junction unmatched. The germline V gene has CDR1 MNHEY and CDR2 SMNVEV (reference sequence). This CDR3 contains 14 residues. The CDR3 protein is CASSLSDRDTEAFF. CDR3 bases: TGTGCCAGCAGTTTATCGGACAGGGACACTGAAGCTTTCTTT.

The chain employs TRBV6-1 and TRBJ2-7; D gene uncertain. The V end lost 8 bases, the J end lost 1 base, and 12 bases lay between the germline ends. Germline V gene sequence: CDR1 MNHNS, CDR2 SASEGT. CDR3 size: 13 residues. The CDR3 loop is CASEHYISYEQYF. The CDR3 DNA reads as TGTGCCAGCGAACATTATATATCCTACGAGCAGTACTTC.